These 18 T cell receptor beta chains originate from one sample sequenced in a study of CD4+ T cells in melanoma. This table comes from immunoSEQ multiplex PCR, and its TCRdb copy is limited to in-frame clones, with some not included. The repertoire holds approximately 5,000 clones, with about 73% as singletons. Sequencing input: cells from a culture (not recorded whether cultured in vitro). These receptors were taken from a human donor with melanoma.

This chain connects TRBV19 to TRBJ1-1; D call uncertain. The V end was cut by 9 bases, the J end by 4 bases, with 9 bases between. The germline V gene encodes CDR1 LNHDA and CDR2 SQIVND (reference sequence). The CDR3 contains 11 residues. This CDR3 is CASAQVTEAFF. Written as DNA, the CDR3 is TGTGCCAGCGCCCAGGTCACTGAAGCTTTCTTT. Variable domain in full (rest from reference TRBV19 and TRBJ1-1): DGGITQSPKYLFRKEGQNVTLSCEQNLNHDAMYWYRQDPGQGLRLIYYSQIVNDFQKGDIAEGYSVSREKKESFPLTVTSAQKNPTAFYLCASAQVTEAFFGQGTRLTVV.

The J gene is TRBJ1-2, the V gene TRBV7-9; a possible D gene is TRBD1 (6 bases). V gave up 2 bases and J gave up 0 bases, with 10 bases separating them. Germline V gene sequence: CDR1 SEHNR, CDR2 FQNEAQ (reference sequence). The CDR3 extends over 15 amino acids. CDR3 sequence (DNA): TGTGCCAGCAGCTTAAGGAACAGGGCTAACTATGGCTACACCTTC. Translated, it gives CASSLRNRANYGYTF.

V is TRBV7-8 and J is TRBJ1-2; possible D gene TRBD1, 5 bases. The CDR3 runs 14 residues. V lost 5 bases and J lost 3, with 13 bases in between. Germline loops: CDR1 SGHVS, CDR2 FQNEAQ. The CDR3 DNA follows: TGTGCCAGCAGCGCACAGGAGGTTGACTATGGCTACACCTTC. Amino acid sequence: CASSAQEVDYGYTF.

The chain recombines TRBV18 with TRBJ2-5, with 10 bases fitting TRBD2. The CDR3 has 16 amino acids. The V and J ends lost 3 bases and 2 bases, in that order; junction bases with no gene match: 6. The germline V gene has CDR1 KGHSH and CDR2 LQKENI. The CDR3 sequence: CASSPTTSGYQETQYF. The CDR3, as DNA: TGTGCCAGCTCACCCACGACTAGCGGGTATCAAGAGACCCAGTACTTC.

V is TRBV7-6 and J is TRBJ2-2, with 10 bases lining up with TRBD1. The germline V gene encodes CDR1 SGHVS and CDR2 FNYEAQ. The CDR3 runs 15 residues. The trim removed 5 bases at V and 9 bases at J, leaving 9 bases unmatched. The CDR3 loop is CASSLGTGVSRELFF. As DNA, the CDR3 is TGTGCCAGCAGCCTGGGGACAGGGGTTTCCAGGGAGCTGTTTTTT.

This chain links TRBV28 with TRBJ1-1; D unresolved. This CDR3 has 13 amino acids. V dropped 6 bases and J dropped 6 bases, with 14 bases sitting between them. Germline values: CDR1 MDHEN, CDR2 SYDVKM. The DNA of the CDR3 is TGTGCCAGCAGGGGATCGAGCGACGCTGAAGCTTTCTTT. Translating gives CASRGSSDAEAFF.

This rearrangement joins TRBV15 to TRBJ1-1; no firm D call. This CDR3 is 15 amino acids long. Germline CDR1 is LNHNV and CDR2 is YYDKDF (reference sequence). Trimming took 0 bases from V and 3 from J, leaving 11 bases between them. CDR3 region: CATSRDKTGYTEAFF. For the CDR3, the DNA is TGTGCCACCAGCAGAGATAAGACGGGCTACACTGAAGCTTTCTTT.

CDR3 DNA: TGTGCCAGCAGCAAAGGACAGGCAATATCGTACGAGCAGTACTTC. Its protein product is CASSKGQAISYEQYF. The gene calls are TRBV5-5 and TRBJ2-7, with TRBD1 matching 7 bases. This CDR3 region has 15 residues. CDR1 and CDR2 from the germline V gene are SGHKS and YYEKEE (reference sequence). The junction had 11 bases not matched to a gene; V was cut back by 4 bases and J by 4 bases. Using reference TRBV5-5 and TRBJ2-7 for the parts outside the CDR3, the full variable domain is DAGVTQSPTHLIKTRGQQVTLRCSPISGHKSVSWYQQVLGQGPQFIFQYYEKEERGRGNFPDRFSARQFPNYSSELNVNALLLGDSALYLCASSKGQAISYEQYFGPGTRLTVT.

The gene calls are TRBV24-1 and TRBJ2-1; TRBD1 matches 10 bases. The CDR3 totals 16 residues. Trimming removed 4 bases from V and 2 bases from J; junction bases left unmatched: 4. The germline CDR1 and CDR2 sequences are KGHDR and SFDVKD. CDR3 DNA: TGTGCCACCAGTGACCGGACAGGGGGGGCCTACAATGAGCAGTTCTTC. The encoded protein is CATSDRTGGAYNEQFF.

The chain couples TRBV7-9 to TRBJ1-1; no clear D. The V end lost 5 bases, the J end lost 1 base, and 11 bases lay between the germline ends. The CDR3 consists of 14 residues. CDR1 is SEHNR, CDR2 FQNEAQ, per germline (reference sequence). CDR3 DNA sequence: TGTGCCAGCAGCCAAGAGGGTGGGAACACTGAAGCTTTCTTT. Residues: CASSQEGGNTEAFF.

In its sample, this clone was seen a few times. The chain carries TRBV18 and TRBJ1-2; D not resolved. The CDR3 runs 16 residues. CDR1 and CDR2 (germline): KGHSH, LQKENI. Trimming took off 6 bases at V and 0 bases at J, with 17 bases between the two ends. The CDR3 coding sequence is TGTGCCAGCTCCCGTATCGAGACACCTCCTAACTATGGCTACACCTTC. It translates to CASSRIETPPNYGYTF.

The CDR3 nucleotides read TGCGCCAGCAGCTTCGATACCGGGACTAGCGGGGCGGGCGCAGATACGCAGTATTTT. This translates into CASSFDTGTSGAGADTQYF. The rearrangement uses TRBV5-1 and TRBJ2-3; 13 nucleotides agree with TRBD2. Germline CDR1 is SGHRS and CDR2 is YFSETQ. Trimming cost V 2 bases and J 4 bases; bases outside gene matches: 13. The CDR3 has 19 amino acids.

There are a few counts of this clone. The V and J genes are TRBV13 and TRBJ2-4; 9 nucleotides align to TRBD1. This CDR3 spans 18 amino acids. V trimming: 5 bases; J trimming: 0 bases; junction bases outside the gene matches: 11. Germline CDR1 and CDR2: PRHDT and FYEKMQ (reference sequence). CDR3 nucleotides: TGTGCCAGCAGCGCCGGGACAGGGTTCGGTCAAGCCAAAAACATTCAGTACTTC. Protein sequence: CASSAGTGFGQAKNIQYF.

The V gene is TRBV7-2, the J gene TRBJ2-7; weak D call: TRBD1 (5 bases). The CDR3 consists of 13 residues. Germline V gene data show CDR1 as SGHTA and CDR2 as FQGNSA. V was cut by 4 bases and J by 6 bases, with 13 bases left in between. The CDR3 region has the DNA TGTGCCAGCAGCTCCCAGGGATACGGCGAGCAGTACTTC. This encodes CASSSQGYGEQYF.

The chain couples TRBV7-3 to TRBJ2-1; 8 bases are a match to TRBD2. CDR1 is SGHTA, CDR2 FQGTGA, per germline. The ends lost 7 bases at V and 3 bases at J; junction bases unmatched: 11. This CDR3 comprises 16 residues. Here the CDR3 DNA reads TGTGCCAGCACCCTATACGGGGGGGCGAACTACAATGAGCAGTTCTTC. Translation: CASTLYGGANYNEQFF.

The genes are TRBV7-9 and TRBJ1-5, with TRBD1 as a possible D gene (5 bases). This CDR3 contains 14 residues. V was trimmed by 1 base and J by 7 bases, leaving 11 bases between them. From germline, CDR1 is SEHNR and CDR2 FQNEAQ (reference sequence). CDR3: CASSLGGGGQPQHF. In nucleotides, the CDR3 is TGTGCCAGCAGCTTAGGGGGCGGGGGACAGCCCCAGCATTTT.

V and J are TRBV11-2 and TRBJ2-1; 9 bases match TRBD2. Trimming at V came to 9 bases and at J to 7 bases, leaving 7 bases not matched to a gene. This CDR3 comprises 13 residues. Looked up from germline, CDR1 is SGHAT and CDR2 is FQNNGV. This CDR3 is CASMSGGRNEQFF. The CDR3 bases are TGTGCCAGTATGAGCGGGGGGAGGAATGAGCAGTTCTTC.

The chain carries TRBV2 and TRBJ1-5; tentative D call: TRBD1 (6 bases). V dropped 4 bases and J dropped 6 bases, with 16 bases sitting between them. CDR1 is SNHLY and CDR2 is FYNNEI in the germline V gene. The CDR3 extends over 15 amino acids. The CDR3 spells CASSGDGGQGQPQHF. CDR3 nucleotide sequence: TGTGCCAGCAGTGGTGATGGGGGGCAGGGTCAGCCCCAGCATTTT.